This TCR beta chain was recovered during a study of T-cell memory formation after mild COVID-19. This clonotype was seen many times. What it binds is unknown. TCRdb reanalysed the 5' RACE reads using MiXCR and keeps one entry per CDR3 protein. The repertoire includes roughly 240,000 distinct CDR3 sequences, 15% of them detected once, and under 2.5% sits in the top ten. The CDR3 extends over 14 amino acids. Per germline, CDR1 SGHRS and CDR2 YFSETQ. V lost 6 bases and J lost 2, with 13 bases in between. Study-wide results and limits: Among clones contracting day 15 to 85, CD4/CD8 was balanced, whereas later expanders leaned CD4+.

The chain combines TRBV5-1 with TRBJ2-3; D is ambiguous. The sample comprised PBMCs or a T cell subset sorted from them (not recorded which). This receptor was identified in an adult woman who had mild COVID-19 (a few samples of this study predate the infection). Cell type and time point are not known. CDR3 nucleotides: TGCGCCAGCAAGCCGGGCGCCCCCACAGATACGCAGTATTTT. Its translation is CASKPGAPTDTQYF.